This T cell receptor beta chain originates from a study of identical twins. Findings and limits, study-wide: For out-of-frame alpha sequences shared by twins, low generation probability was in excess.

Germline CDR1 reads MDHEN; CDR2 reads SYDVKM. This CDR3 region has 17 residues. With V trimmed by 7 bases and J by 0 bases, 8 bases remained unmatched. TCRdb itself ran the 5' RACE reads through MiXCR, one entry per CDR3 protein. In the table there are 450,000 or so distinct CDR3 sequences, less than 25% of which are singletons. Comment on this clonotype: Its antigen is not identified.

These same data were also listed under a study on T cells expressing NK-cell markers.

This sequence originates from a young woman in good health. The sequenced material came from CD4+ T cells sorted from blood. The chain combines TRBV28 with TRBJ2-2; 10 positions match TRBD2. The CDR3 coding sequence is TGTGCCAGCACCAGGAGGGGACTAGCGACGAACACCGGGGAGCTGTTTTTT. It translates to CASTRRGLATNTGELFF.